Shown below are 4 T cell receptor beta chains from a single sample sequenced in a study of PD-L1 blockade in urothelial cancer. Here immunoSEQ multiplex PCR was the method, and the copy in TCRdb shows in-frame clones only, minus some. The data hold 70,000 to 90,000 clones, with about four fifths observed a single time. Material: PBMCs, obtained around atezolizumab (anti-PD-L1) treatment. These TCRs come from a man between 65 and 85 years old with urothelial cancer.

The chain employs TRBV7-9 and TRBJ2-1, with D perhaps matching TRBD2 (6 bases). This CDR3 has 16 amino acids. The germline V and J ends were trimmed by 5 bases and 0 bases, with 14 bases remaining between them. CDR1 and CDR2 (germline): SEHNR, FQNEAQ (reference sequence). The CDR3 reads CASSDTDGSSYNEQFF. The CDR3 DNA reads TGTGCCAGCAGCGACACGGACGGGAGCTCCTACAATGAGCAGTTCTTC.

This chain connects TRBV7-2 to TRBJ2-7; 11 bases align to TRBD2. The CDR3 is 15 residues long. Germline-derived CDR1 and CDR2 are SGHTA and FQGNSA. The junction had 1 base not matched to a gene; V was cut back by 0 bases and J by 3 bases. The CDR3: CASSLAGLADYEQYF. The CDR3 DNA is TGTGCCAGCAGCTTAGCGGGACTAGCGGACTACGAGCAGTACTTC.

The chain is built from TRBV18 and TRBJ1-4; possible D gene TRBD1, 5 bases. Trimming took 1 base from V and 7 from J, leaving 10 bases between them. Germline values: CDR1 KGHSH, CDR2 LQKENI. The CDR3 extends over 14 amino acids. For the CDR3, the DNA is TGTGCCAGCTCACCACAAGGGACTGGTGAAAAACTGTTTTTT. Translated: CASSPQGTGEKLFF.

CDR3 in amino acids: CASGEARDYEQYF. Written as DNA, the CDR3 is TGTGCCAGCGGAGAAGCCAGGGATTACGAGCAGTACTTC. The chain recombines TRBV18 with TRBJ2-7; D perhaps matches TRBD1 (5 bases). Trimming stripped 8 bases from V and 4 bases from J, with 15 bases between. The CDR3 is made up of 13 amino acids. From germline, CDR1 is KGHSH and CDR2 LQKENI.